This T cell receptor beta chain was found in a study of T-cell reconstitution after alpha-beta-depleted transplantation in children. At least ten counts were recorded for this clonotype. Its specificity is unknown. Study-level findings and limits: In patients about two months after transplant, alpha-beta T cells reportedly arose from several hundred expanded graft clones. Diversity of TCRbeta at day 60 was high in some patients, arising from surviving recipient T cells and thymic progenitors. When one year had passed after transplant, most T-cell counts and diversity came from newly produced T cells.

CDR3 length equals 15 residues. Trimming cost V 7 bases and J 7 bases; bases outside gene matches: 12. CDR1 is MDHEN, CDR2 SYDVKM, per germline. Researchers prepared the TCRbeta library using unique molecular identifiers, the study reports. MiXCR, run by TCRdb on the PCR reads, gives a single entry per CDR3 protein. The sample consists of about 460,000 distinct CDR3 sequences, more than 9.5% of them appearing once. This TCR came from a female patient aged 2-15 years who had a stem cell transplant for aplastic anemia, so the T cells may come from the graft donor. The gene calls are TRBV28 and TRBJ2-1; TRBD2 matches at 8 bases. The starting material was PBMCs, mostly from graft donor cells, obtained 180 days after TCRalphabeta/CD19-depleted stem cell transplant. Written as DNA, the CDR3 is TGTGCCAGCAATTCAGCGGGAGTACGGTGGAATGAGCAGTTCTTC. Its translation: CASNSAGVRWNEQFF.